In its sample, the clone carrying this T cell receptor beta chain was seen a few times. Its specificity is not known. PCR primers comprised 60 Vbeta and 13 Jbeta primers. TCRdb's table, derived via immunoSEQ multiplex PCR, lists solely in-frame clones and lacks some. Counted here are about 190,000 clones, 70% to 90% occurring once; the ten biggest clones make up about 1.7%. This record belongs to a study of cytomegalovirus exposure and HLA in healthy donors. Broader study findings: TCR beta sequences reportedly predicted the HLA-A and HLA-B alleles of most subjects accurately.

Every donor was a healthy person donating bone marrow. At the time of sampling, donors were nominally healthy, though unrecorded immune exposures were likely. V was shortened by 4 bases and J by 5 bases, with 14 bases between the two germline ends. This CDR3 has 15 residues. Per germline, CDR1 MNHNS and CDR2 SASEGT. The V call is TRBV6-1, the J call TRBJ1-4; D is perhaps TRBD1 (6 bases). Sample: PBMCs. This TCR was sampled from a young woman in good health and CMV-seronegative. This chain's CDR3 is CASSVSGGQNEKLFF. CDR3 DNA sequence: TGTGCCAGCAGTGTCTCGGGGGGCCAAAATGAAAAACTGTTTTTT.